Reported below is one T cell receptor beta chain. The antigen is unknown. The assay was immunoSEQ multiplex PCR, and TCRdb's table has in-frame clones only and misses some. The sample carries more than 2,000,000 clones, approximately 90% recorded once. The data were obtained in a study of shared clonotypes between healthy human individuals. Study outcomes and limitations: Inspection by rarefaction showed sorted-subset sequencing to be incomplete despite large depth.

Donors, healthy HIV-negative adults, lacked recent acute infections or vaccinations. Trimming removed 5 bases from V and 3 bases from J, with 10 bases in between. The CDR3 covers 13 residues. The germline gives CDR1 SGHTA, CDR2 FQGTGA. This receptor was identified in a young man in good health. Specimen: naive CD4+ T cells sorted from blood. Noted subset: CD45RA+ positively selected. The rearrangement uses TRBV7-3 and TRBJ2-5, with no clear D. This CDR3 reads CASSIGPKETQYF. CDR3 DNA: TGTGCCAGCAGCATTGGACCTAAAGAGACCCAGTACTTC.